The 8 T cell receptor beta chains reported below all come from one sample, sequenced in a study of resident and recirculating memory T cells in vitiligo. Assay used: immunoSEQ multiplex PCR; TCRdb lists only in-frame clones, some missing. The sample gives tens of thousands of clones, approximately 89% of which show up once; over 4% is in the top ten. Sequencing was done on a sample of blood. The receptors shown here come from a male donor with vitiligo.

V gene TRBV6-1 combines with J gene TRBJ1-1, with 8 bases lining up with TRBD1. Germline lookup yields CDR1 MNHNS and CDR2 SASEGT. The CDR3 covers 14 residues. V lost 3 bases to trimming and J lost 6 bases; unmatched junction nucleotides: 6. The CDR3, as DNA: TGTGCCAGCAGTGATCGGGACAGGAGGCCTGAAGCTTTCTTT. Protein product: CASSDRDRRPEAFF.

The chain employs TRBV6-4 and TRBJ2-1; 8 bases are a match to TRBD1. The CDR3 sequence is 12 residues long. CDR1 MRHNA and CDR2 SNTAGT come from the germline V gene. V shed 3 bases, J shed 8 bases, and the junction held 0 bases outside the gene matches. The CDR3: CASSEQGDEQFF. CDR3 sequence (DNA): TGTGCCAGCAGTGAACAGGGGGATGAGCAGTTCTTC.

V usage is TRBV6-1 and J usage is TRBJ1-5; the match to TRBD1 covers 10 bases. Per the germline V gene, CDR1 is MNHNS and CDR2 is SASEGT. The CDR3 has 14 amino acids. The V and J ends lost 4 bases and 5 bases, in that order; junction bases with no gene match: 2. CDR3 residues: CASSVDRGHQPQHF. The CDR3 DNA reads TGTGCCAGCAGTGTTGACAGGGGGCATCAGCCCCAGCATTTT.

The chain employs TRBV29-1 and TRBJ1-1; D is perhaps TRBD1 (5 bases). The CDR3 runs to 12 residues. Germline V gene data show CDR1 as SQVTM and CDR2 as ANQGSEA. V dropped 8 bases and J dropped 1 base, with 11 bases sitting between them. The CDR3 reads CSLSRANTEAFF. The CDR3 nucleotides read TGCAGCCTGAGCAGGGCGAACACTGAAGCTTTCTTT. Based on the CDR3 plus reference TRBV29-1 and TRBJ1-1, the full variable domain is SAVISQKPSRDICQRGTSLTIQCQVDSQVTMMFWYRQQPGQSLTLIATANQGSEATYESGFVIDKFPISRPNLTFSTLTVSNMSPEDSSIYLCSLSRANTEAFFGQGTRLTVV.

V and J are TRBV7-9 and TRBJ1-2, with 9 bases lining up with TRBD1. This CDR3 region has 13 residues. Germline-derived CDR1 and CDR2 are SEHNR and FQNEAQ (reference sequence). V lost 5 bases to trimming and J lost 8 bases; unmatched junction nucleotides: 6. CDR3 in amino acids: CASSLGTGIGYTF. DNA for the CDR3: TGTGCCAGCAGCCTTGGGACAGGGATCGGCTACACCTTC. Full variable domain (missing parts from reference TRBV7-9 and TRBJ1-2): DTGVSQNPRHKITKRGQNVTFRCDPISEHNRLYWYRQTLGQGPEFLTYFQNEAQLEKSRLLSDRFSAERPKGSFSTLEIQRTEQGDSAMYLCASSLGTGIGYTFGSGTRLTVV.

The CDR3 protein is CASSFRSSYEQYF. CDR3 bases: TGTGCCAGCAGCTTCCGCAGCTCCTACGAGCAGTACTTC. The rearrangement joins TRBV13 to TRBJ2-7; no firm D call. Trimming took 3 bases from V and 0 from J, leaving 6 bases between them. Germline V CDR1 and CDR2: PRHDT, FYEKMQ (reference sequence). The CDR3 totals 13 residues.

The rearrangement joins TRBV4-2 to TRBJ2-1, with TRBD2 matching over 9 bases. CDR1 LGHNA and CDR2 YNFKEQ come from the germline V gene. Losses at the gene ends were 0 bases for V and 5 bases for J; bases not matched to a gene: 11. The length of the CDR3 is 18 residues. The CDR3 reads CASSQEAFGGGAHNEQFF. CDR3 nucleotides: TGTGCCAGCAGCCAAGAAGCCTTTGGCGGGGGGGCGCACAATGAGCAGTTCTTC.

This chain joins TRBV21-1 and TRBJ1-4; the table gives TRBD1 as D, unverified against the DNA. TRBV21-1 is a pseudogene locus. This CDR3 contains 16 residues. In DNA, the CDR3 is TGTGCCAGCAGCGATCCAAAGACAGGAGACGGTGAAAAACTGTTTTTT. Protein product: CASSDPKTGDGEKLFF.